The T cell receptor (beta chain) described here comes from a study of T cells in Graves' hyperthyroidism and ophthalmopathy. Losses at the gene ends were 2 bases for V and 0 bases for J; bases not matched to a gene: 7. There are 16 residues in the CDR3. From germline, CDR1 is GTSNPN and CDR2 SVGIG (reference sequence). This clonotype was seen ten or more times. In making diagnoses, clinical symptoms, serum thyroxine and TRAb, thyroid ultrasound and orbital computed tomography were all used. It was RNA transcripts that yielded the amplified TCR beta CDR3 regions. A set of HTBI primers served as the primers for a first-round RT-PCR of the TCR CDR3. From the multiplex PCR reads, TCRdb called clonotypes with MiXCR, one entry per CDR3 protein. The profile covers 640,000 or so distinct CDR3 sequences, with roughly 14% appearing a single time and approximately 4.3% taken by the ten largest.

The V call is TRBV30, the J call TRBJ1-5; 7 bases are shared with TRBD1. Sequenced: blood. The sequence was obtained from a woman in her 40s with Graves' ophthalmopathy. CDR3 coding DNA: TGTGCCTGGAGTACACAGGGGTACGGTAGCAATCAGCCCCAGCATTTT. The encoded protein is CAWSTQGYGSNQPQHF.